This is a list of T cell receptor beta chains from one sample in a study of response to subunit inactivated influenza vaccine. A single record per CDR3 protein comes from TCRdb applying MiXCR to the RT-PCR reads. The sample yields over 750,000 distinct CDR3 sequences, over 20% seen once. Here the sequenced sample was PBMCs from blood, taken 4 to 6 days after vaccination. These TCRs come from a man in his fifties or sixties who received an inactivated influenza vaccine. Each CDR3 is given with its conserved first and last residue. A D gene is named only where the DNA matches it firmly. Rows give clone size only sometimes, using once, few, many, or a class for an expanded clone.

TRBJ1-6 | TRBV11-1 | TRBD1 | - | CASSSRQGARWGSGSPLHF | TGTGCCAGCAGCTCCAGACAGGGGGCGAGGTGGGGATCTGGATCACCCCTCCACTTT
TRBJ2-5 | TRBV29-1 | TRBD1 | - | CSTGWGQQETQYF | TGCAGCACCGGGTGGGGACAGCAAGAGACCCAGTACTTC
TRBJ1-1 | TRBV20-1 | - | few | CSARSGTNTEAFF | TGCAGTGCTAGGTCCGGGACGAACACTGAAGCTTTCTTT
TRBJ2-7 | TRBV11-1 | TRBD1 | - | CASTLGGTGVYEQYF | TGTGCCAGCACCTTAGGTGGGACAGGGGTCTACGAGCAGTACTTC
TRBJ1-5 | TRBV20-1 | TRBD1 | many | CSARTGLGNQPQHF | TGCAGTGCCAGGACAGGGCTGGGCAATCAGCCCCAGCATTTT
TRBJ2-1 | TRBV6-2/TRBV6-3 | - | - | CASSSIGQPYNEQFF | TGTGCCAGCAGTTCAATAGGACAGCCCTACAATGAGCAGTTCTTC
TRBJ1-2 | TRBV25-1 | - | many | CASSTTIEGNYGYTF | TGTGCCAGCAGCACGACAATCGAGGGGAACTATGGCTACACCTTC
TRBJ2-7 | TRBV4-2 | - | few | CASSQVRDEFYEQYF | TGTGCCAGCAGCCAAGTCCGGGACGAGTTCTACGAGCAGTACTTC
TRBJ2-3 | TRBV7-9 | - | many | CASSNPGSMDTDTQYF | TGTGCCAGCAGCAACCCGGGGAGTATGGACACAGATACGCAGTATTTT
TRBJ1-5 | TRBV28 | - | few | CASSLMAPHSNQPQHF | TGTGCCAGCAGTTTGATGGCACCTCATAGCAATCAGCCCCAGCATTTT
TRBJ2-1 | TRBV7-9 | - | - | CASSPSWGENEQFF | TGTGCCAGCAGCCCTAGTTGGGGGGAAAATGAGCAGTTCTTC
TRBJ2-1 | TRBV6-1 | - | once | CASSKTARSYNEQFF | TGTGCCAGCAGTAAGACAGCAAGGTCCTACAATGAGCAGTTCTTC
TRBJ2-2 | TRBV7-2 | TRBD1 | - | CASSPRQGDSTGELFF | TGTGCCAGCAGCCCAAGGCAGGGGGATAGCACCGGGGAGCTGTTTTTT
TRBJ2-7 | TRBV6-2/TRBV6-3 | - | few | CASSHKHEQYF | TGTGCCAGCAGTCATAAGCACGAGCAGTACTTC
TRBJ2-1 | TRBV25-1 | TRBD1 | - | CASSGDRGIREQFF | TGTGCCAGCAGTGGGGACAGGGGGATACGTGAGCAGTTCTTC
TRBJ2-1 | TRBV2 | TRBD2 | - | CASTDGLVNEQFF | TGTGCCAGCACCGATGGACTAGTCAATGAGCAGTTCTTC
TRBJ2-7 | TRBV4-2 | - | few | CASSQGPEGIYEQYF | TGTGCCAGCAGCCAAGGGCCAGAAGGGATCTACGAGCAGTACTTC
TRBJ2-4 | TRBV18 | - | few | CASSPSGDIKNIQYF | TGTGCCAGCTCACCGAGCGGGGACATCAAAAACATTCAGTACTTC
TRBJ2-7 | TRBV5-1 | TRBD1 | few | CASSLASGQGFYEQYF | TGCGCCAGCAGCTTGGCGTCGGGACAGGGGTTCTACGAGCAGTACTTC
TRBJ2-7 | TRBV29-1 | TRBD2 | few | CSAGRGESYEQYF | TGCAGCGCCGGGAGGGGGGAATCCTACGAGCAGTACTTC
TRBJ2-1 | TRBV2 | - | - | CASSEEKWGTISSYNEQFF | TGTGCCAGCAGTGAAGAGAAATGGGGGACCATAAGCTCCTACAATGAGCAGTTCTTC
TRBJ2-2 | TRBV11-1 | - | few | CASSLGPSRVENTGELFF | TGTGCCAGCAGCTTAGGCCCCAGCAGGGTAGAGAACACCGGGGAGCTGTTTTTT
TRBJ2-7 | TRBV7-2 | TRBD1 | - | CASSLYGTGGNEQYF | TGTGCCAGCAGCTTATACGGGACAGGGGGAAACGAGCAGTACTTC
TRBJ2-7 | TRBV29-1 | - | many | CSVAGATYEQYF | TGCAGCGTTGCCGGCGCAACCTACGAGCAGTACTTC
TRBJ2-2 | TRBV7-2 | - | - | CASTPGGAPGELFF | TGTGCCAGCACTCCCGGAGGGGCTCCCGGGGAGCTGTTTTTT
TRBJ1-1 | TRBV4-3 | - | many | CASSQSETTEAFF | TGCGCCAGCAGCCAATCCGAGACCACTGAAGCTTTCTTT
TRBJ2-2 | TRBV2 | TRBD1 | - | CASSDPRGPGELFF | TGTGCCAGCAGTGACCCCAGGGGGCCCGGGGAGCTGTTTTTT
TRBJ1-6 | TRBV7-8 | TRBD1 | - | CASSGRDRYNSPLHF | TGTGCCAGCAGCGGCCGGGACAGATATAATTCACCCCTCCACTTT
TRBJ2-7 | TRBV4-2 | TRBD2 | - | CASSQEREHEQYF | TGTGCCAGCAGCCAAGAGCGGGAGCACGAGCAGTACTTC
TRBJ2-3 | TRBV20-1 | - | - | CSARTWEIDTQYF | TGCAGTGCCCGGACTTGGGAAATAGATACGCAGTATTTT
TRBJ1-1 | TRBV11-1 | - | many | CASSLAPSTEAFF | TGTGCCAGCAGCTTAGCGCCGTCGACTGAAGCTTTCTTT
TRBJ1-2 | TRBV6-5 | - | few | CASSFLQGVGANYGYTF | TGTGCCAGCAGTTTCCTACAGGGAGTAGGGGCTAACTATGGCTACACCTTC
TRBJ2-3 | TRBV9 | TRBD1 | - | CASSATGARGTDTQYF | TGTGCCAGCAGCGCCACAGGGGCTAGAGGGACAGATACGCAGTATTTT
TRBJ1-1 | TRBV6-1 | - | few | CASSPGQLMNTEAFF | TGTGCCAGCAGCCCTGGACAGTTGATGAACACTGAAGCTTTCTTT
TRBJ2-1 | TRBV2 | - | few | CASSSSDGEQFF | TGTGCCAGCAGTTCCTCCGATGGGGAGCAGTTCTTC
TRBJ2-1 | TRBV11-2 | TRBD2 | - | CASSSHRGGGETYNEQFF | TGTGCCAGCAGCTCACATAGGGGCGGGGGGGAAACCTACAATGAGCAGTTCTTC
TRBJ2-7 | TRBV15 | TRBD1 | - | CATSRTGTGAYEQYF | TGTGCCACCAGCAGAACCGGGACAGGGGCCTACGAGCAGTACTTC
TRBJ1-2 | TRBV12-3/TRBV12-4 | - | few | CASTPDGRPRDNYGYTF | TGTGCCAGCACCCCGGATGGCAGGCCGAGGGATAACTATGGCTACACCTTC
TRBJ2-3 | TRBV6-2/TRBV6-3 | TRBD1 | - | CASSYPDRADTQYF | TGTGCCAGCAGTTACCCCGACAGGGCCGATACGCAGTATTTT
TRBJ2-7 | TRBV29-1 | - | few | CSVEVARGGEQYF | TGCAGCGTTGAGGTGGCCAGGGGTGGCGAGCAGTACTTC
TRBJ2-3 | TRBV9 | TRBD2 | many | CASSREGADTQYF | TGTGCCAGCAGCCGGGAGGGCGCAGATACGCAGTATTTT
TRBJ2-1 | TRBV6-2/TRBV6-3 | TRBD2 | - | CASSTLAGFSYNEQFF | TGTGCCAGCAGTACCTTAGCGGGGTTCTCCTACAATGAGCAGTTCTTC
TRBJ2-7 | TRBV6-1 | TRBD2 | - | CATAGTSGRGYEQYF | TGTGCCACCGCCGGGACTAGCGGGAGAGGGTACGAGCAGTACTTC
TRBJ2-5 | TRBV7-9 | TRBD2 | many | CASSLSSGPQETQYF | TGTGCCAGCAGCTTATCTAGCGGACCCCAAGAGACCCAGTACTTC
TRBJ2-4 | TRBV6-2/TRBV6-3 | - | - | CASRTGGQGVAKNIQYF | TGTGCCAGCAGGACCGGGGGCCAGGGAGTAGCCAAAAACATTCAGTACTTC
TRBJ2-5 | TRBV7-9 | - | few | CASSLQVYERSGETQYF | TGTGCCAGCAGCTTACAGGTTTATGAGCGGTCGGGAGAGACCCAGTACTTC
TRBJ2-7 | TRBV12-3/TRBV12-4 | TRBD2 | many | CASSLGLVGGVDEQYF | TGTGCCAGCAGTTTGGGACTAGTTGGTGGTGTCGACGAGCAGTACTTC
TRBJ2-3 | TRBV20-1 | TRBD1 | few | CSAPAADRVFDTQYF | TGCAGTGCCCCTGCGGCCGACAGGGTTTTTGATACGCAGTATTTT
TRBJ2-1 | TRBV20-1 | - | - | CSARGAGNTYNEQFF | TGCAGTGCTAGAGGGGCAGGGAACACCTACAATGAGCAGTTCTTC
TRBJ2-7 | TRBV3-1 | - | few | CASSQDIVGLEQYF | TGTGCCAGCAGCCAAGACATAGTCGGGCTCGAGCAGTACTTC
TRBJ2-7 | TRBV12-3/TRBV12-4 | - | few | CASSFGGSVSEQYF | TGTGCCAGCAGTTTCGGTGGTAGTGTGAGCGAGCAGTACTTC
TRBJ1-3 | TRBV20-1 | - | many | CSARVGGAAGNTIYF | TGCAGTGCTAGAGTGGGGGGGGCCGCTGGAAACACCATATATTTT
TRBJ2-1 | TRBV20-1 | - | few | CSASAKSLSSYNEQFF | TGCAGTGCGAGCGCAAAGAGTCTCAGCTCCTACAATGAGCAGTTCTTC
TRBJ2-1 | TRBV7-2 | TRBD2 | once | CASSLGPGGSYEQFF | TGTGCCAGCAGCTTAGGGCCGGGAGGGTCCTATGAGCAGTTCTTC
TRBJ1-2 | TRBV29-1 | - | few | CSVGDNRNYGYTF | TGCAGCGTTGGGGACAATCGGAACTATGGCTACACCTTC
TRBJ2-1 | TRBV24-1 | - | - | CATSDGHEQFF | TGTGCCACCAGTGATGGTCATGAGCAGTTCTTC
TRBJ1-2 | TRBV7-9 | - | - | CASSYLAGLNGYTF | TGTGCCAGCAGCTATCTTGCAGGGTTAAATGGCTACACCTTC
TRBJ2-7 | TRBV4-3 | TRBD2 | - | CASSQDLTSGRNYEQYF | TGCGCCAGCAGCCAAGATCTGACTAGCGGGAGGAATTACGAGCAGTACTTC
TRBJ2-1 | TRBV27 | - | - | CASIPTGVGYNEQFF | TGTGCCAGCATTCCGACAGGAGTGGGCTACAATGAGCAGTTCTTC